This T cell receptor (beta chain) was found in a study of blood T cell repertoires in COVID-19. Trimming cost V 6 bases and J 2 bases, with 8 bases left between them. Germline V gives CDR1 MNHEY, CDR2 SVGAGI. CDR3 length: 13 residues. Per the study methods: Amplification from reference gene primers served as the basis for estimated nucleated cell counts. Repertoires were generated with immunoSEQ multiplex PCR, while TCRdb's copy carries only in-frame clones and drops some. The D gene and trimming were derived from the DNA, and the V and J assignments and clone size from that table. The repertoire holds about 55,000 clones, 88% seen once, with 8.5% in the top ten.

The chain is built from TRBV6-5 and TRBJ1-3, with unresolved D. Sequences were obtained from peripheral blood. This sequence was found in a man aged 55 to 70 with active COVID-19. For the CDR3, the DNA is TGTGCCAGCAGGCCAGCGGCTGGAAACACCATATATTTT. It yields the protein CASRPAAGNTIYF.